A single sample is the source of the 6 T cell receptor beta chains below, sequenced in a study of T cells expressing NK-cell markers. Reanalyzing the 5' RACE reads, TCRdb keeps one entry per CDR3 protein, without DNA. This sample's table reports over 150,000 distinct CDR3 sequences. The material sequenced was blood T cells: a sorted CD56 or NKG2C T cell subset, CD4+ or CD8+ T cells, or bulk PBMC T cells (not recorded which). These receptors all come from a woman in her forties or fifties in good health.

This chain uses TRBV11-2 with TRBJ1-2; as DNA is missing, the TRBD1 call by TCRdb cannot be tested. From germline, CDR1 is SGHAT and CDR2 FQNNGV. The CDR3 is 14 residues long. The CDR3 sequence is CASSLDQRGDGYTF.

The chain's CDR3 is CASSRAPIAGPDNEQFF. The rearrangement joins TRBV7-9 to TRBJ2-1; there is no DNA to check the TCRdb D call of TRBD2. The CDR3 extends over 17 amino acids. CDR1 and CDR2 from the germline V gene are SEHNR and FQNEAQ (reference sequence).

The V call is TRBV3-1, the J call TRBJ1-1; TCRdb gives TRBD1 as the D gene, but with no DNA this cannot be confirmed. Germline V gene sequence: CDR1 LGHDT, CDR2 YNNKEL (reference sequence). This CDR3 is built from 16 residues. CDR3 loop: CASSQDSRGGVTEAFF.

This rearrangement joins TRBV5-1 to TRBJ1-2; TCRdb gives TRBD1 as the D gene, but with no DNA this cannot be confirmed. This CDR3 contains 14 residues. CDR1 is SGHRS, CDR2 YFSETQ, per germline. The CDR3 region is CASSLNRVNYGYTF. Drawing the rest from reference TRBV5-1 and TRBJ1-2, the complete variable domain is KAGVTQTPRYLIKTRGQQVTLSCSPISGHRSVSWYQQTPGQGLQFLFEYFSETQRNKGNFPGRFSGRQFSNSRSEMNVSTLELGDSALYLCASSLNRVNYGYTFGSGTRLTVV.

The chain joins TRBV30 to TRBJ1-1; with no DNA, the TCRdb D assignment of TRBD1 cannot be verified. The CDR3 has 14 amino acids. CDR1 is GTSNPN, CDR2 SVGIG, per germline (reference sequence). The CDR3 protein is CAWSRAQGVTEAFF.

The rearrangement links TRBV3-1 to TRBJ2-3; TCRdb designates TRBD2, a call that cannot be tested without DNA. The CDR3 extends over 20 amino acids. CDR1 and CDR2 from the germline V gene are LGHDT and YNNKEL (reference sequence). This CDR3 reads CASSQVTERERVPSTDTQYF.